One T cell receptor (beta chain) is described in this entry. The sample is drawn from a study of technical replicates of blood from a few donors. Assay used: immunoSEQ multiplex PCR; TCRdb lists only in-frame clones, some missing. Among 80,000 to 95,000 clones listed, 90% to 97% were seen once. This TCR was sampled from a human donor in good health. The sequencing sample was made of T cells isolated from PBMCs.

The CDR3 DNA is TGTGCCAGCAGCGGGAGAGGATGTTTGTGCGAGCAGTACTTC. Encoded protein: CASSGRGCLCEQYF. The gene calls are TRBV9 and TRBJ2-7; D is unresolved. Germline V gives CDR1 SGDLS, CDR2 YYNGEE. V was cut by 3 bases and J by 6 bases, with 16 bases left in between. CDR3 length: 14 amino acids.